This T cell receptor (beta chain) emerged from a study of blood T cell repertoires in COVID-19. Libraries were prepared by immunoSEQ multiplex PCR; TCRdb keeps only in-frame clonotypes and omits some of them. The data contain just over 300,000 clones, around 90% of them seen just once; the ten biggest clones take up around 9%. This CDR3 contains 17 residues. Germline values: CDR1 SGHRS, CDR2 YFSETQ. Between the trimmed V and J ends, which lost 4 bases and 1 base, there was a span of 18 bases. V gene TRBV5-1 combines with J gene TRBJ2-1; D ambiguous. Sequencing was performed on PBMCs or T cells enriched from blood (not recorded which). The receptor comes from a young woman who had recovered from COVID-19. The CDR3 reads CASSLSLAVSSYNEQFF. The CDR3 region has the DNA TGCGCCAGCAGCCTGTCCCTCGCGGTCAGTTCCTACAATGAGCAGTTCTTC.